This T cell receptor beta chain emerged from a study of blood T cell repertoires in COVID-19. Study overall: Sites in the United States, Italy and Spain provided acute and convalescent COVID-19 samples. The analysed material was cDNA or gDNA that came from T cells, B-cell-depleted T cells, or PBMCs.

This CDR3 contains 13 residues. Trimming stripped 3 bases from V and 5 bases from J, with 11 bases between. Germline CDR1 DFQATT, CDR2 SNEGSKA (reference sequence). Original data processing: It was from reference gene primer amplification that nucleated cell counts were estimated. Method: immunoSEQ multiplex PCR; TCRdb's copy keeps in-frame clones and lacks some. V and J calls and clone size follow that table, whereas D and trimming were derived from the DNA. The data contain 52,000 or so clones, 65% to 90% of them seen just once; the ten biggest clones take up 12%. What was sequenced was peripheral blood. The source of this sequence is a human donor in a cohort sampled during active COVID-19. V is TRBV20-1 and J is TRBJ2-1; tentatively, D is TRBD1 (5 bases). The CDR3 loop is CSASSRANNEQFF. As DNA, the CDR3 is TGCAGTGCTAGTTCCAGGGCTAACAATGAGCAGTTCTTC.